Here is one T cell receptor (beta chain) with its context. As originally analysed: Using reference gene primer amplification, nucleated cell counts were estimated. Using immunoSEQ multiplex PCR, the repertoire was profiled, and TCRdb retains in-frame clones only, with some absent. V, J and clone size reflect that table, while D and trimming were determined from the DNA. Among around 220,000 clones, roughly 84% were seen once, and the ten largest hold about 7%. This sample was taken from a study of blood T cell repertoires in COVID-19. Per germline, CDR1 SEHNR and CDR2 FQNEAQ (reference sequence). This CDR3 spans 18 amino acids. V was shortened by 4 bases and J by 1 base, with 17 bases between the two germline ends.

The sequencing sample was made of PBMCs or T cells enriched from blood (not recorded which). This chain uses TRBV7-9 with TRBJ2-6, with D maybe TRBD1 (5 bases). This TCR was recovered from a woman aged 40 to 50 who had recovered from COVID-19. In nucleotides, the CDR3 is TGTGCCAGCAGCTCCGGAATGGGCAGGGCATCTGGGGCCAACGTCCTGACTTTC. This encodes CASSSGMGRASGANVLTF. Together with reference TRBV7-9 and TRBJ2-6, the CDR3 gives the full variable domain: DTGVSQNPRHKITKRGQNVTFRCDPISEHNRLYWYRQTLGQGPEFLTYFQNEAQLEKSRLLSDRFSAERPKGSFSTLEIQRTEQGDSAMYLCASSSGMGRASGANVLTFGAGSRLTVL.